The present T cell receptor beta chain was sequenced within a study of blood T cell repertoires in COVID-19. For this clone: The same CDR3 can be traced to other DNA sequences in this sample.

Germline V CDR1 and CDR2: SNHLY, FYNNEI. The CDR3 has 13 residues. V was pared by 6 bases and J by 7 bases, with 6 bases of the junction left unmatched. The table came from immunoSEQ multiplex PCR; TCRdb's copy has only in-frame clones and leaves some out. The repertoire has about 180,000 clones, around 84% of them found once; the top ten carry 5.5% to 7%. The sample was peripheral blood. The origin of this receptor is a man in his fifties or sixties with active or convalescent COVID-19. The chain carries TRBV2 and TRBJ2-1; TRBD2 matches at 7 bases. The CDR3 bases are TGTGCCAGCAGGGAAACTAGCGCTAATGAGCAGTTCTTC. Translating gives CASRETSANEQFF. Full variable domain (outside the CDR3, taken from reference TRBV2 and TRBJ2-1): EPEVTQTPSHQVTQMGQEVILRCVPISNHLYFYWYRQILGQKVEFLVSFYNNEISEKSEIFDDQFSVERPDGSNFTLKIRSTKLEDSAMYFCASRETSANEQFFGPGTRLTVL.